One sample yielded the 21 T cell receptor beta chains listed below, sequenced in a study of T cell repertoires in aging, cancer and after chemotherapy. Multiplex touch-down PCR with TRB-A/B primers amplified rearranged V-D-J TRB sequences. From the multiplex PCR reads, TCRdb called clonotypes with MiXCR, one entry per CDR3 protein. Altogether approximately 1,600 distinct CDR3 sequences are present, 22% being singletons, with the ten largest covering approximately 8%. The template was genomic DNA from peripheral blood, not RNA. Sequenced sample: blood. The receptors were sampled from a human donor with a solid tumor.

The chain is built from TRBV18 and TRBJ1-6, with no clear D. Per germline, CDR1 KGHSH and CDR2 LQKENI. Trimming stripped 0 bases from V and 2 bases from J, with 8 bases between. This CDR3 comprises 16 residues. The CDR3 sequence: CASSPPGETYNSPLHF. Written as DNA, the CDR3 is TGTGCCAGCTCACCACCCGGGGAAACCTATAATTCACCCCTCCACTTT.

This clonotype is medium-sized in the sample. V and J are TRBV5-1 and TRBJ2-7; D perhaps matches TRBD2 (5 bases). Germline V gene sequence: CDR1 SGHRS, CDR2 YFSETQ. Trimming took off 5 bases at V and 0 bases at J, with 12 bases between the two ends. The CDR3 length is 14 residues. CDR3 protein: CASRRERSSYEQYF. The CDR3 DNA sequence: TGCGCCAGCAGGAGGGAGAGGAGCTCCTACGAGCAGTACTTC.

By share, this clonotype ranks as large. The chain links TRBV6-1 to TRBJ2-2; D is unresolved. Deletions cut 1 base from V and 2 bases from J, with 8 bases between. Germline values: CDR1 MNHNS, CDR2 SASEGT. The CDR3 sequence is 15 residues long. The CDR3 region has the DNA TGTGCCAGCAGTGAAGGGCTAGAAAACACCGGGGAGCTGTTTTTT. Amino acids: CASSEGLENTGELFF.

A note on this clonotype: A much larger clone differs by one base, so this may be a read error. J is TRBJ1-1 and V is TRBV6-5, with 8 bases lining up with TRBD1. Germline-derived CDR1 and CDR2 are MNHEY and SVGAGI. Losses at the gene ends were 5 bases for V and 9 bases for J; bases not matched to a gene: 8. This CDR3 comprises 13 residues. The CDR3 loop reads CASSPGQARQAFF. DNA for the CDR3: TGTGCCAGCAGTCCGGGACAGGCAAGACAAGCTTTCTTT.

This clonotype is labeled as medium-sized (0.01 to 0.1%). The chain joins TRBV14 to TRBJ2-7, with 10 bases aligning to TRBD1. Germline CDR1 is SGHDN and CDR2 is FVKESK. This CDR3 is 14 amino acids long. Trimming took 6 bases from V and 5 from J; bases not matched to a gene: 7. The DNA for the CDR3 is TGTGCCAGCAGTCGTGACAGGGGGCTAGACGAGCAGTACTTC. Its protein is CASSRDRGLDEQYF.

This clonotype qualifies as medium-sized. The chain employs TRBV5-4 and TRBJ1-4; D may be TRBD1 (6 bases). The germline CDR1 and CDR2 sequences are SGHNT and YYREEE (reference sequence). V lost 4 bases, J lost 5 bases, and 18 bases lay in between. The CDR3 extends over 16 amino acids. The CDR3: CASSLKNRDGNEKLFF. The CDR3 DNA is TGTGCCAGCAGCCTGAAAAACAGGGATGGCAATGAAAAACTGTTTTTT.

The V gene is TRBV29-1, the J gene TRBJ2-7, with unresolved D. Germline V gene lookup returns CDR1 SQVTM and CDR2 ANQGSEA. This CDR3 spans 13 amino acids. Trimming took 4 bases from V and 6 from J, leaving 16 bases between them. Here the CDR3 DNA reads TGCAGCGTTGTGGCCCCCGAGAAGACCGAGCAGTACTTC. It is translated as CSVVAPEKTEQYF.

The chain is built from TRBV6-2 or TRBV6-3 and TRBJ1-2; D uncertain. The CDR3 loop spans 14 amino acids. Trimming took off 7 bases at V and 5 bases at J, with 17 bases between the two ends. Germline-derived CDR1 and CDR2 are MNHEY and SVGEGT. Here the CDR3 DNA reads TGTGCCAGCACGACCCGGGGTCAAGCTTATGGCTACACCTTC. Translation: CASTTRGQAYGYTF.

V and J are TRBV7-2 and TRBJ2-2; TRBD2 aligns across 7 bases. With V trimmed by 2 bases and J by 3 bases, 6 bases remained unmatched. CDR1 is SGHTA and CDR2 is FQGNSA in the germline V gene. CDR3 length: 16 amino acids. DNA of the CDR3: TGTGCCAGCAGCTTAATGGGGGGGTTCGACACCGGGGAGCTGTTTTTT. It specifies CASSLMGGFDTGELFF.

This clonotype is large (0.1 to 1%). V and J are TRBV6-1 and TRBJ1-1; 7 bases line up with TRBD1. The germline V gene has CDR1 MNHNS and CDR2 SASEGT. V shed 6 bases and J 5 bases; nucleotides not matched to a gene: 9. This CDR3 region has 14 residues. The CDR3 nucleotides are TGTGCCAGCAGGACAGGGCCCCGGGCAACTGAAGCTTTCTTT. This codes for CASRTGPRATEAFF.

This clonotype is deemed medium-sized. The chain joins TRBV15 to TRBJ1-4; D unresolved. The CDR3 contains 13 residues. Germline V gives CDR1 LNHNV, CDR2 YYDKDF (reference sequence). V was clipped by 8 bases and J by 0 bases, with 7 bases between them. This CDR3 is CATGRTTNEKLFF. Here the CDR3 DNA reads TGTGCCACCGGCCGGACAACTAATGAAAAACTGTTTTTT.

By frequency in the sample, this clonotype is large. The genes are TRBV27 and TRBJ1-2; 8 nucleotides agree with TRBD1. The CDR3 consists of 12 residues. The germline CDR1 and CDR2 sequences are MNHEY and SMNVEV (reference sequence). The J segment lost 8 bases and the V segment lost 5 bases, leaving 4 bases of the junction unmatched. In DNA, the CDR3 is TGTGCCAGCAGTCTAGGACAGGGAGGCTACACCTTC. Amino acids: CASSLGQGGYTF.

The table lists this clonotype with a few counts. The chain recombines TRBV4-1 with TRBJ2-7; TRBD2 matches 8 bases. From germline, CDR1 is MGHRA and CDR2 YSYEKL. V was pared by 4 bases and J by 4 bases, with 9 bases of the junction left unmatched. This CDR3 spans 15 amino acids. The CDR3 reads CASSRGLAGTYEQYF. The CDR3 nucleotides are TGCGCCAGCAGCCGCGGTTTAGCGGGGACTTACGAGCAGTACTTC.

Within the sample, this clonotype is medium-sized (0.01 to 0.1%). The chain has TRBV5-6 and TRBJ2-6; perhaps TRBD1 as D (6 bases). The CDR3 consists of 18 residues. Germline-derived CDR1 and CDR2 are SGHDT and YYEEEE. V shed 4 bases and J shed 2 bases, with 19 bases lying between them. The CDR3 DNA reads as TGTGCCAGCAGCCCAATGGACAGAGCTCAAGCTGGGGCCAACGTCCTGACTTTC. The encoded protein is CASSPMDRAQAGANVLTF.

Sample share makes this clonotype medium-sized (0.01 to 0.1%). The chain is built from TRBV19 and TRBJ1-1, with unresolved D. The V gene lost 4 bases and the J gene lost 1 base, with 7 bases spanning the gap. The CDR3 extends over 13 amino acids. The germline CDR1 and CDR2 sequences are LNHDA and SQIVND (reference sequence). Here the CDR3 reads CASSNRRNTEAFF. The CDR3 bases are TGTGCCAGTAGTAACCGCAGGAACACTGAAGCTTTCTTT.

In its sample, this clonotype is medium-sized. The chain joins TRBV6-1 to TRBJ2-7; TRBD1 matches 7 bases. The CDR3 is made up of 14 amino acids. Germline CDR1 MNHNS, CDR2 SASEGT. V was pared by 6 bases and J by 2 bases, with 7 bases of the junction left unmatched. CDR3 loop: CASRRTGDAYEQYF. The CDR3, as DNA: TGTGCCAGCAGGCGAACAGGGGACGCCTACGAGCAGTACTTC.

This chain joins TRBV12-3 or TRBV12-4 and TRBJ2-3; weak D call: TRBD2 (6 bases). This CDR3 is built from 14 residues. Trimming removed 4 bases at V and 4 bases at J, with 12 bases between. In nucleotides, the CDR3 is TGTGCCAGCAGTTGGGCCGCGGGGTCAGATACGCAGTATTTT. Protein: CASSWAAGSDTQYF.

V is TRBV27 and J is TRBJ1-3; TRBD1 matches at 8 bases. Germline loops: CDR1 MNHEY, CDR2 SMNVEV (reference sequence). The CDR3 is 14 residues long. Trimming cost V 5 bases and J 4 bases; bases outside gene matches: 4. As DNA, the CDR3 is TGTGCCAGCAGTCTGACAGGGGCAGGAAACACCATATATTTT. Its translation is CASSLTGAGNTIYF.

Turning to this clonotype: With a much larger clone just one base away, this may be a read error. J is TRBJ2-1 and V is TRBV27; TRBD2 might be the D (5 bases). Trimming took 2 bases from V and 9 from J, leaving 17 bases between them. Germline-derived CDR1 and CDR2 are MNHEY and SMNVEV (reference sequence). The CDR3 consists of 15 residues. Written as DNA, the CDR3 is TGTGCCAGCAGTTTAGCTCTAGGAGGCGTCAGTGAGCAGTTCTTC. Protein product: CASSLALGGVSEQFF.

The chain is built from TRBV20-1 and TRBJ2-4; 8 positions match TRBD1. V was pared by 4 bases and J by 13 bases, with 15 bases of the junction left unmatched. Germline CDR1 and CDR2: DFQATT and SNEGSKA (reference sequence). This CDR3 is built from 14 residues. The CDR3 spells CSAIVDRGGNEQYF. The CDR3 DNA sequence: TGCAGTGCTATAGTAGACAGGGGTGGCAATGAGCAGTACTTC.

This clonotype was observed a handful of times. The rearrangement uses TRBV25-1 and TRBJ2-3; D is perhaps TRBD2 (5 bases). Trimming cost V 7 bases and J 0 bases, with 14 bases left between them. The CDR3 has 15 amino acids. Germline V CDR1 and CDR2: MGHDK, SYGVNS. CDR3 in amino acids: CASTPRGTSTDTQYF. Here the CDR3 DNA reads TGTGCCAGCACCCCTCGGGGAACTAGCACAGATACGCAGTATTTT.